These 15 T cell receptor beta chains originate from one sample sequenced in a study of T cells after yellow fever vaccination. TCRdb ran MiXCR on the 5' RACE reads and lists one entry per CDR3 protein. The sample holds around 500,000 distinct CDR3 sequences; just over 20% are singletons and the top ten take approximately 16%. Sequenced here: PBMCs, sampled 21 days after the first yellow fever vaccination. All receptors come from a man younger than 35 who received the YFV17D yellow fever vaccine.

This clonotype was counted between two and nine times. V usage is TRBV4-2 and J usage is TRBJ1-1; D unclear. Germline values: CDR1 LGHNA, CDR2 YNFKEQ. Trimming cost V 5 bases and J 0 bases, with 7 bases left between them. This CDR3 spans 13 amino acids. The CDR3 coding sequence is TGTGCCAGCAGCGAACATATGAACACTGAAGCTTTCTTT. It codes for CASSEHMNTEAFF.

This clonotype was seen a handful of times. The CDR3 region is CASSWGQGHEKLFF. The CDR3 DNA is TGTGCCAGCAGCTGGGGACAGGGGCATGAAAAACTGTTTTTT. This chain uses TRBV13 with TRBJ1-4; 10 nucleotides match TRBD1. With V trimmed by 4 bases and J by 6 bases, 2 bases remained unmatched. Germline V gene sequence: CDR1 PRHDT, CDR2 FYEKMQ (reference sequence). The CDR3 is made up of 14 amino acids.

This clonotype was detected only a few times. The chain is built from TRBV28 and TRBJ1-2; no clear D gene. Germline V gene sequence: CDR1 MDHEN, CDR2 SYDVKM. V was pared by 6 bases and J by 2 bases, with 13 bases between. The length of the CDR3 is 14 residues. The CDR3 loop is CASSPLRGNYGYTF. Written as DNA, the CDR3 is TGTGCCAGCAGCCCCTTACGGGGAAACTATGGCTACACCTTC.

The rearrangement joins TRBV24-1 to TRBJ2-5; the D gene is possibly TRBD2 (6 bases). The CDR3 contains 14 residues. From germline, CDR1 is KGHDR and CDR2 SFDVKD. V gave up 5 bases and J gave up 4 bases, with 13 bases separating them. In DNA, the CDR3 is TGTGCCACCAGTGGCGGCGGGGAAGGAGAGACCCAGTACTTC. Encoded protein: CATSGGGEGETQYF.

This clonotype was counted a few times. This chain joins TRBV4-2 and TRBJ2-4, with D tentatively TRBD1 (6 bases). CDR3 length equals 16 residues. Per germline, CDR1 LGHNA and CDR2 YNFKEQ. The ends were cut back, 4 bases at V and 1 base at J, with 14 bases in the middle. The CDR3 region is CASSLEQGRAKNIQYF. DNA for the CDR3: TGTGCCAGCAGCCTCGAACAGGGTCGGGCCAAAAACATTCAGTACTTC.

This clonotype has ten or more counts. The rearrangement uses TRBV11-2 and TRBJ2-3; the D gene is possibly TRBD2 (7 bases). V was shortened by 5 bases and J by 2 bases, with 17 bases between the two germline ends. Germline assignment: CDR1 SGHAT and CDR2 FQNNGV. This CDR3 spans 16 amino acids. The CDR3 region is CASSTPKGGATDTQYF. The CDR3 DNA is TGTGCCAGCAGCACACCCAAGGGGGGGGCCACAGATACGCAGTATTTT.

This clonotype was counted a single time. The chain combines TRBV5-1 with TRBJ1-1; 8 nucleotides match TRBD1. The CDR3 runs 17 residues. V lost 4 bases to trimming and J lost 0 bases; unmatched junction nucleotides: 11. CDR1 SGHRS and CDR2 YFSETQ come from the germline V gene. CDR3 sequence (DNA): TGCGCCAGCAGCCTTGGACAGGGCGGTGGGGTGAACACTGAAGCTTTCTTT. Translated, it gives CASSLGQGGGVNTEAFF.

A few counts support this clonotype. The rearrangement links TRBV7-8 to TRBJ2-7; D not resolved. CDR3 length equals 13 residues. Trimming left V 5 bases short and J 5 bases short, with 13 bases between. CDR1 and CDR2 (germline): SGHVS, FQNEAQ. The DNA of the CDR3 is TGTGCCAGCAGCCCCCGTCTTCTCCACGAGCAGTACGTC. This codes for CASSPRLLHEQYV.

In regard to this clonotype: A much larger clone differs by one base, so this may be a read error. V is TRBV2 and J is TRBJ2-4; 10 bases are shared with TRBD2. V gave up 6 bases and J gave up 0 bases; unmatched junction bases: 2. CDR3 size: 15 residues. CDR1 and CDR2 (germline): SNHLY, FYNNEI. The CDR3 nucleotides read TGTGCCAGCAGCCTAGCGGGGGTAGCCAAAAACATTCAGTACTTC. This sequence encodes CASSLAGVAKNIQYF.

The CDR3, as DNA: TGTGCCAGCACCCCAACTCCAGGGGCTCCTGGGGCCAACGTCCTGACTTTC. This sequence encodes CASTPTPGAPGANVLTF. V is TRBV6-1 and J is TRBJ2-6; D perhaps matches TRBD1 (6 bases). The V gene's germline CDR1 is MNHNS and CDR2 SASEGT. Trimming left V 7 bases short and J 2 bases short, with 18 bases between. The CDR3 is 17 amino acids.

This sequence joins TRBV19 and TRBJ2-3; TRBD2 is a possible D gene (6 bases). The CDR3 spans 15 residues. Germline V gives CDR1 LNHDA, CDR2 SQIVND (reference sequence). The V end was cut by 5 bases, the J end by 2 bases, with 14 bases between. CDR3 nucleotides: TGTGCCAGTAGTCAGTTAGCGGCCGTCACAGATACGCAGTATTTT. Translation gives CASSQLAAVTDTQYF.

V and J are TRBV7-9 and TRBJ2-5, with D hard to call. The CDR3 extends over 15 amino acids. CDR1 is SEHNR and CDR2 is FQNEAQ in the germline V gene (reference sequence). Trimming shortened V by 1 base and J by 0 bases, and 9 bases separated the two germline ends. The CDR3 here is CASSLVPADQETQYF. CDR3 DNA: TGTGCCAGCAGCTTAGTACCGGCAGACCAAGAGACCCAGTACTTC.

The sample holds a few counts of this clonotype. CDR3 sequence (DNA): TGCAGTGCTAGAGGCGGTCGGGGGGAAACGCAGTATTTT. It is translated as CSARGGRGETQYF. The V and J genes are TRBV20-1 and TRBJ2-3; TRBD2 matches 7 bases. The germline gives CDR1 DFQATT, CDR2 SNEGSKA (reference sequence). V lost 1 base to trimming and J lost 9 bases; unmatched junction nucleotides: 7. CDR3 size: 13 residues.

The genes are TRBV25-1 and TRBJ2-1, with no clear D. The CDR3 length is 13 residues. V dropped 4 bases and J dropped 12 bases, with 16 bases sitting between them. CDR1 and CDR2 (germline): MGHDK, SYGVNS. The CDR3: CASSVLDQDRQFF. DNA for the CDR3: TGTGCCAGCAGTGTACTTGATCAGGATAGGCAGTTCTTC.

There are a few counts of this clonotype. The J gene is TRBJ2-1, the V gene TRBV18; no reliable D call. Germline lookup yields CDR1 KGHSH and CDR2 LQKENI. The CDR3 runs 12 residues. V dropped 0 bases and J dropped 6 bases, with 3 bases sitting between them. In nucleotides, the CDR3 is TGTGCCAGCTCACCACCCCTCAATGAGCAGTTCTTC. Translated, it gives CASSPPLNEQFF. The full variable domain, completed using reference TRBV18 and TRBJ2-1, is NAGVMQNPRHLVRRRGQEARLRCSPMKGHSHVYWYRQLPEEGLKFMVYLQKENIIDESGMPKERFSAEFPKEGPSILRIQQVVRGDSAAYFCASSPPLNEQFFGPGTRLTVL.